This T cell receptor beta chain was profiled in a study of cytomegalovirus exposure and HLA in healthy donors. At the level of the study: Previous work identified some 120 million unique TCR beta sequences from about 179 million T cells. There were approximately 400 genotyped donors. Of these, about 86% fell in the genetic ancestry cluster associated with self-reported Caucasian donors. Study-wide results and limits: Later analysis revealed greater clonal expansion in HLA-associated TCR beta chains than in equally common others.

Primers included in the PCR were 60 Vbeta and 13 Jbeta primers. TCRdb keeps only in-frame clones here, not all; method: immunoSEQ multiplex PCR. This sample has over 95,000 clones, with around 70% found just once. As to this clone: What it recognizes is unknown.

This CDR3 has 16 residues. The V gene's germline CDR1 is SGHTA and CDR2 FQGNSA. V dropped 4 bases and J dropped 2 bases, with 17 bases sitting between them. This receptor was taken from a woman aged 40 to 49 in good health and CMV-seropositive. The V and J genes are TRBV7-2 and TRBJ1-2; D may be TRBD1 (6 bases). Sequencing used PBMCs. The CDR3 DNA follows: TGTGCCAGCAGCTCGGCCCCACAGGGTATCAACTATGGCTACACCTTC. The encoded protein is CASSSAPQGINYGYTF.